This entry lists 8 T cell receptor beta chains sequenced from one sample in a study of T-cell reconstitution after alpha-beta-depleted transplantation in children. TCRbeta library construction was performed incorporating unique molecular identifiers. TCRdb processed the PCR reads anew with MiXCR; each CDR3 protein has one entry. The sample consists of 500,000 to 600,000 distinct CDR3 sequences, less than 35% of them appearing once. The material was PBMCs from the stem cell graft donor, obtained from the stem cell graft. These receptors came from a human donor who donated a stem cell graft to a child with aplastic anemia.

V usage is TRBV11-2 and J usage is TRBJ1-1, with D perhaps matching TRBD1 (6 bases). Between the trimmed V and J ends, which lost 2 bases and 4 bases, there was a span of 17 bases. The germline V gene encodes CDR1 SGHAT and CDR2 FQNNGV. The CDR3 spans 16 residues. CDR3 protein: CASSLSVGGGGTEAFF. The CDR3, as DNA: TGTGCCAGCAGCTTAAGTGTCGGGGGCGGGGGCACTGAAGCTTTCTTT.

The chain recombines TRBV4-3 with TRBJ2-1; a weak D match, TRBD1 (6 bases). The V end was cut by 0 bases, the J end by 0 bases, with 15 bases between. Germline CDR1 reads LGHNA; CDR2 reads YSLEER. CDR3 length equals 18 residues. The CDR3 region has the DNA TGCGCCAGCAGCCAAGATTTAGGGGGACGGGCCTCCTACAATGAGCAGTTCTTC. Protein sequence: CASSQDLGGRASYNEQFF.

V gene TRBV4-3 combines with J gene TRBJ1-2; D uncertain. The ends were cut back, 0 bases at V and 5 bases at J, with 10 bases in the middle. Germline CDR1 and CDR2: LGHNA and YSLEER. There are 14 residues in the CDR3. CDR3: CASSQDSRTYGYTF. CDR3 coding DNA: TGCGCCAGCAGCCAAGATTCCAGAACTTATGGCTACACCTTC.

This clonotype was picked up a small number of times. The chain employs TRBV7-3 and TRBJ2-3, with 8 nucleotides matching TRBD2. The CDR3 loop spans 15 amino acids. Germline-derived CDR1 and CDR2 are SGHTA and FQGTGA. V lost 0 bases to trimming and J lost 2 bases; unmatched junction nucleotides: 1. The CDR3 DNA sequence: TGTGCCAGCAGCTTAACTAGCGGGAACACAGATACGCAGTATTTT. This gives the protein CASSLTSGNTDTQYF.

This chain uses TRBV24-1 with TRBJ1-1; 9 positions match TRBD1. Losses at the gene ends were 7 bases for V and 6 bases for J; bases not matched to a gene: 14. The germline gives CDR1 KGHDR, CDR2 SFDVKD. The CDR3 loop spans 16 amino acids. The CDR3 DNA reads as TGTGCCACCAGGGCCACCGGGACAGGGAAAAACTCTGAAGCTTTCTTT. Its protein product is CATRATGTGKNSEAFF.

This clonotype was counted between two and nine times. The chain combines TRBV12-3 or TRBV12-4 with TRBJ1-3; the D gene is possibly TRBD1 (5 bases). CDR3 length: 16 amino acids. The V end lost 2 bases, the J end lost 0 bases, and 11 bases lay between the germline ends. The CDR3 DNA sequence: TGTGCCAGCAGTTTAATAACGGGACCCTCTGGAAACACCATATATTTT. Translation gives CASSLITGPSGNTIYF.

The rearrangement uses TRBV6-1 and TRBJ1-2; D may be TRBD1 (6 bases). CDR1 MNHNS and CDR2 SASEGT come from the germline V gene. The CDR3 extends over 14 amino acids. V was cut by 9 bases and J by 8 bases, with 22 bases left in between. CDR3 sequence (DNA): TGTGCCAGTAGGGACACAGGGTATGTTGGAGGCTACACCTTC. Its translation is CASRDTGYVGGYTF.

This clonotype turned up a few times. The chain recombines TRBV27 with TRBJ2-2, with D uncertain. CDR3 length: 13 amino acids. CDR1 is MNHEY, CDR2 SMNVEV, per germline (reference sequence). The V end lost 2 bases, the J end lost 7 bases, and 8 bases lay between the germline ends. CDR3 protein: CASSLVGIGELFF. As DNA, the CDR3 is TGTGCCAGCAGTTTAGTGGGAATCGGGGAGCTGTTTTTT.